Listed below are T cell receptor beta chains from one sample, sequenced in a study of read filtering for tumor transcriptome and immune sequencing. Via MiXCR, TCRdb re-called the reads, giving one row per CDR3 protein. The sample lists 50,000 or so distinct CDR3 sequences, more than 9% occurring once. The material sequenced was a population of CD138-negative cells sorted from bone marrow. These receptors came from a donor aged 40 or older with multiple myeloma. Both conserved end residues are part of each CDR3. The order of the fields is D gene, clone size, V gene, CDR3 length, J gene, CDR3 DNA, CDR3 protein. D genes are given only for firm matches. The size of a clone is reported for some rows only, either as once, few or many, or as a class for expanded clones.

.,many,TRBV5-5,12,TRBJ1-2,TGTGCCAGCAGTCCAGAGGTCTATGGCTACACCTTC,CASSPEVYGYTF
TRBD2,few,TRBV5-5,16,TRBJ2-3,TGTGCCAGCAGCTTGGCCCTAGCGGGGGGGCCGGATACGCAGTATTTT,CASSLALAGGPDTQYF
.,many,TRBV12-3/TRBV12-4,15,TRBJ2-2,TGTGCCAGCAGTTTAAACTACAGGGTCACCGGGGAGCTGTTTTTT,CASSLNYRVTGELFF
.,many,TRBV7-6,13,TRBJ2-5,TGTGCCAGCAGCCGTGCTGGAATGGAGACCCAGTACTTC,CASSRAGMETQYF
TRBD2,many,TRBV4-1,18,TRBJ2-1,TGCGCCAGCAGCCAAGTACCTCCTGAGAGCGGGGGGAGGGTTGAGCAGTTCTTC,CASSQVPPESGGRVEQFF
.,many,TRBV18,15,TRBJ1-2,TGTGCCAGCTCACCTCCGGTGGGGCGGATCTATGGCTACACCTTC,CASSPPVGRIYGYTF
.,many,TRBV28,14,TRBJ2-3,TGTGCCAGCAGAGGGGCGCTCGGCACAGATACGCAGTATTTT,CASRGALGTDTQYF
.,many,TRBV6-2/TRBV6-3,15,TRBJ2-2,TGTGCCAGCCGGAAGGGGGGCCGAGGGACCGGGGAGCTGTTTTTT,CASRKGGRGTGELFF
.,many,TRBV3-1,14,TRBJ1-1,TGTGCCAGCAGCCAAGTTGTAGGGGGAACTGAAGCTTTCTTT,CASSQVVGGTEAFF
.,many,TRBV6-1,16,TRBJ2-1,TGTGCCAGCAGTGCCCGGCGGAGCGCGGTCTACAATGAGCAGTTCTTC,CASSARRSAVYNEQFF
.,.,TRBV11-2,13,TRBJ1-1,TGTGCCAGCAGCCAGGCCCGGTACACTGAAGCTTTCTTT,CASSQARYTEAFF
.,many,TRBV5-6,12,TRBJ1-3,TGTGCCAGCAGCCTCGTCCAGGGCGCCGCTCTTTTT,CASSLVQGAALF
.,many,TRBV7-8,14,TRBJ2-1,TGTGCCAGCAGCTTGGAGGGTTCCTACAATGAGCAGTTCTTC,CASSLEGSYNEQFF
TRBD1,many,TRBV28,14,TRBJ1-4,TGTGCCAGCAGTCGACAGGGTTGGGATGAAAAACTGTTTTTT,CASSRQGWDEKLFF
.,many,TRBV28,15,TRBJ1-4,TGTGCCAGCAGGGGAGGGGGGGGCAAGGATGAAAAACTGTTTTTT,CASRGGGGKDEKLFF
.,many,TRBV7-9,19,TRBJ2-6,TGTGCCAGCAGCCGGATACAGGCTTCCATTAGCTCTGGGGCCAACGTCCTGACTTTC,CASSRIQASISSGANVLTF
.,many,TRBV5-4,12,TRBJ2-1,TGTGCCAGCAGCAACACAGGCAATGAGCAGTTCTTC,CASSNTGNEQFF
TRBD1,many,TRBV5-1,15,TRBJ1-1,TGCGCCAGCAGCCAGACAGGGATTAGGAACACTGAAGCTTTCTTT,CASSQTGIRNTEAFF
TRBD2,many,TRBV2,15,TRBJ2-1,TGTGCCAGCAGCCCCACTAGCGGGGTAGGCAATGAGCAGTTCTTC,CASSPTSGVGNEQFF
.,many,TRBV6-5,14,TRBJ2-2,TGTGCCAGCAGTAACCGGGCCGGTGGCGGGGAGCTGTTTTTT,CASSNRAGGGELFF
.,many,TRBV19,18,TRBJ1-6,TGTGCCAGTAGTATGGTGAGGCGGAACAGGGCCCGTAATTCACCCCTCCACTTT,CASSMVRRNRARNSPLHF
.,many,TRBV18,14,TRBJ1-6,TGTGCCAGCCGACGAGCGGTATCCAATTCACCCCTCCACTTT,CASRRAVSNSPLHF
.,many,TRBV20-1,14,TRBJ1-1,TGCAGTGCTAGTCCTACGGGACCGATCGCTGAAGCTTTCTTT,CSASPTGPIAEAFF
TRBD1,few,TRBV5-6,12,TRBJ2-5,TGTGCCAGCAGCGGCACAGGGGAGTCCCAGTACTTC,CASSGTGESQYF
.,many,TRBV29-1,11,TRBJ2-7,TGCAGCGTTGGTCTAATGGGGGAGCAGTACTTC,CSVGLMGEQYF
.,many,TRBV29-1,12,TRBJ2-2,TGCAGCGTTGCCGAGAACACCGGGGAGCTGTTTTTT,CSVAENTGELFF
.,many,TRBV4-1,16,TRBJ1-5,TGCGCCAGCAGCCAAGGTTGGGGGGCGAGCAATCAGCCCCAGCATTTT,CASSQGWGASNQPQHF
.,many,TRBV6-2/TRBV6-3,13,TRBJ1-4,TGTGCCAGCAGTTACCGAGTGGGCGAAAAACTGTTTTTT,CASSYRVGEKLFF
.,medium-sized,TRBV29-1,13,TRBJ1-1,TGCAGCGTGGGTACAGGGAGGAGGACTGAAGCTTTCTTT,CSVGTGRRTEAFF
.,many,TRBV7-2,14,TRBJ1-2,TGTGCCAGCATCCTCCGACCAGGGCCCCATGGCTACACCTTC,CASILRPGPHGYTF
.,many,TRBV10-3,14,TRBJ1-1,TGTGCCATCAGTGGGCTGGGGGCTGGGACTGAAGCTTTCTTT,CAISGLGAGTEAFF
TRBD2,many,TRBV2,15,TRBJ2-1,TGTGCCAGCAGTGAATGGGCGGGGGGGCCAGATGAGCAGTTCTTC,CASSEWAGGPDEQFF
TRBD1,many,TRBV6-6,15,TRBJ2-7,TGTGCCAGCAGTTACCAGGACAGGACCTCCTACGAGCAGTACTTC,CASSYQDRTSYEQYF
TRBD1,many,TRBV7-9,13,TRBJ2-7,TGTGCCAGCAGCGACAGGGGGCCCTACGAGCAGTACTTC,CASSDRGPYEQYF
.,many,TRBV19,15,TRBJ1-5,TGTGCCAGTTCTGCCTCGGGATATAGCAATCAGCCCCAGCATTTT,CASSASGYSNQPQHF
.,many,TRBV28,16,TRBJ2-2,TGTGCCAGCAGTTTATTTTGGGTTGAGGACACCGGGGAGCTGTTTTTT,CASSLFWVEDTGELFF
TRBD1,many,TRBV12-3/TRBV12-4,14,TRBJ1-2,TGTGCCAGCAGGGGGGGACAGGGCGACTATGGCTACACCTTC,CASRGGQGDYGYTF
TRBD1,many,TRBV18,14,TRBJ2-1,TGTGCCAGCTCGACCGGGACAGGGCCTCTCGTGCAGTTCTTC,CASSTGTGPLVQFF
.,.,TRBV7-3,16,TRBJ2-3,TGTGCCAGCAGCCGCGGCCGGGACCCCCGCACAGATACGCAGTATTTT,CASSRGRDPRTDTQYF
TRBD2,many,TRBV20-1,17,TRBJ2-1,TGCAGTGCTCCTTCCGGGACTAGCGGGGCCTCCTACAATGAGCAGTTCTTC,CSAPSGTSGASYNEQFF
.,many,TRBV19,14,TRBJ2-3,TGTGCCTGCTCCAATTCCCTTGGCACAGATACGCAGTATTTT,CACSNSLGTDTQYF
.,few,TRBV5-1,12,TRBJ2-7,TGCGCCAGCAGCTTGAGCGGGCACGAGCAGTACTTC,CASSLSGHEQYF
.,.,TRBV5-1,15,TRBJ1-5,TGCGCCAGCAGAGCAAGTGCAGTGGGCAATCAGCCCCAGCATTTT,CASRASAVGNQPQHF
TRBD1,many,TRBV4-1,17,TRBJ1-5,TGCGCCAGCAGCCGGACAACAGGGGGTATGGGCAATCAGCCCCAGCATTTT,CASSRTTGGMGNQPQHF
.,few,TRBV28,15,TRBJ2-1,TGTGCCAGCTGCGGTATGGGGAGCTCCTACAATGAGCAGTTCTTC,CASCGMGSSYNEQFF
.,many,TRBV21-1,14,TRBJ1-5,TGTGCCAGCAGCAAAGACAGGGGCAATCAGCCCCAGCATTTT,CASSKDRGNQPQHF
.,many,TRBV10-1,14,TRBJ2-7,TGCGCCAGCACCTCTGGGGACGACAACTACGAGCAGTACTTC,CASTSGDDNYEQYF
.,many,TRBV6-5,16,TRBJ2-7,TGTGCCAGCAGTTACTCGATTACTGGGTCCCCCTACGAGCAGTACTTC,CASSYSITGSPYEQYF
.,many,TRBV6-6,11,TRBJ2-1,TGTGCCAGCACAGCGTTAGGTGAGCAGTTCTTC,CASTALGEQFF
.,many,TRBV29-1,13,TRBJ2-2,TGCAGCGTGGATCGACTGAGCACCGGGGAGCTGTTTTTT,CSVDRLSTGELFF
TRBD1,many,TRBV5-4,14,TRBJ2-7,TGTGCCAGCAGCTACGCGACAGGGGCCTACGAGCAGTACTTC,CASSYATGAYEQYF
.,many,TRBV5-1,15,TRBJ2-2,TGCGCCAGCACCAACATGACGGCGTTCACCGGGGAGCTGTTTTTT,CASTNMTAFTGELFF
.,many,TRBV7-9,13,TRBJ2-5,TGTGCCAGCAGCTTATGGGTGGCCGAGACCCAGTACTTC,CASSLWVAETQYF
.,many,TRBV7-2,13,TRBJ2-2,TGTGCCAGCAGCTTCAGAAACGACGGGGAGCTGTTTTTT,CASSFRNDGELFF
.,many,TRBV29-1,11,TRBJ2-3,TGCAGCGTAGACTCCGGGGATACGCAGTATTTT,CSVDSGDTQYF
TRBD2,many,TRBV3-1,14,TRBJ2-3,TGTGCCAGCAGACAACTAGCGCGTCCAGATACGCAGTATTTT,CASRQLARPDTQYF
.,many,TRBV29-1,12,TRBJ1-1,TGCAGCGTTTCTAAGGGCTACCCGGAAGCTTTCTTT,CSVSKGYPEAFF
TRBD1,.,TRBV20-1,14,TRBJ2-5,TGCAGTGCTAGACGACAGGGTGATTCAGAGACCCAGTACTTC,CSARRQGDSETQYF
.,.,TRBV27,13,TRBJ2-7,TGTGCCAGCAGTTCGCCCCCTACCTACGAGCAGTACTTC,CASSSPPTYEQYF